What follows are 8 T cell receptor beta chains derived from one specimen sequenced in a study of blood T cell repertoires in COVID-19. Sequencing used immunoSEQ multiplex PCR; TCRdb keeps in-frame clones, though not all of them. The data show about 140,000 clones, more than 70% seen once. The sequenced sample consisted of peripheral blood. All receptors derive from a woman aged 60-70 years with acute or convalescent COVID-19.

The J gene is TRBJ1-5, the V gene TRBV7-8; D might be TRBD1 (5 bases). Trimming stripped 0 bases from V and 4 bases from J, with 13 bases between. Per germline, CDR1 SGHVS and CDR2 FQNEAQ. The CDR3 spans 16 residues. The DNA for the CDR3 is TGTGCCAGCAGCTTAGCGGCCAGGGTAGGGAATCAGCCCCAGCATTTT. Translated, it gives CASSLAARVGNQPQHF.

The chain is built from TRBV3-1 (or the pseudogene TRBV3-2) and TRBJ2-3; 11 bases agree with TRBD2. V shed 4 bases and J 4 bases; nucleotides not matched to a gene: 7. There are 16 residues in the CDR3. Germline values: CDR1 LGHDT, CDR2 YNNKEL (reference sequence). CDR3 DNA sequence: TGTGCCAGCAGCCCGTTAGCGGGGGGGCCAGCAGATACGCAGTATTTT. Its protein product is CASSPLAGGPADTQYF.

The chain joins TRBV11-2 to TRBJ2-7, with 10 bases identical to TRBD2. The CDR3 totals 15 residues. Trimming cost V 1 base and J 3 bases; bases outside gene matches: 3. From germline, CDR1 is SGHAT and CDR2 FQNNGV. This chain's CDR3 is CASSLGLAGDYEQYF. As DNA, the CDR3 is TGTGCCAGCAGCTTAGGCCTAGCGGGGGACTACGAGCAGTACTTC.

The chain carries TRBV7-9 and TRBJ2-2; tentatively, D is TRBD2 (6 bases). The CDR3 consists of 16 residues. V lost 2 bases and J lost 1, with 11 bases in between. Per germline, CDR1 SEHNR and CDR2 FQNEAQ (reference sequence). CDR3 nucleotide sequence: TGTGCCAGCAGCTTACCCCCCGGGGGGAACACCGGGGAGCTGTTTTTT. Translation: CASSLPPGGNTGELFF.

The chain carries TRBV5-1 and TRBJ2-1; TRBD2 aligns across 8 bases. The CDR3 loop spans 18 amino acids. CDR1 is SGHRS and CDR2 is YFSETQ in the germline V gene. V lost 0 bases to trimming and J lost 6 bases; unmatched junction nucleotides: 14. The CDR3 here is CASSLASIGASGSNEQFF. CDR3 bases: TGCGCCAGCAGCTTGGCCTCTATTGGGGCTAGCGGGTCCAATGAGCAGTTCTTC.

J is TRBJ2-7 and V is TRBV28; 9 nucleotides align to TRBD1. V gave up 6 bases and J gave up 1 base; unmatched junction bases: 1. Germline V lookup: CDR1 MDHEN, CDR2 SYDVKM. The CDR3 is made up of 13 amino acids. The CDR3 sequence: CASRQGASYEQYF. The CDR3 nucleotides read TGTGCCAGCAGACAGGGGGCGTCCTACGAGCAGTACTTC.

This chain uses TRBV5-1 with TRBJ2-3; possible D gene TRBD1, 5 bases. The germline V gene encodes CDR1 SGHRS and CDR2 YFSETQ. Trimming took 2 bases from V and 4 from J, leaving 11 bases between them. The CDR3 covers 14 residues. DNA for the CDR3: TGCGCCAGCAGCTTCGGGCAGGGCGCAGATACGCAGTATTTT. It codes for CASSFGQGADTQYF.

The gene calls are TRBV7-2 and TRBJ1-3, with 7 bases identical to TRBD1. J lost 6 bases, V lost 4 bases, and 9 bases had no gene match. From germline, CDR1 is SGHTA and CDR2 FQGNSA. The CDR3 has 15 residues. CDR3 amino acids: CASSSRRQGTNTIYF. The CDR3 DNA reads as TGTGCCAGCAGCTCGAGGAGACAGGGTACAAACACCATATATTTT.